A single sample gave rise to the 3 T cell receptor beta chains below, sequenced in a study of blood T cells in healthy people across ages. Next came a second PCR, run for roughly 6 to 11 cycles, which used a sample-barcoded 5' primer along with a J-beta primer mix. TCRdb reanalysed the 5' RACE reads using MiXCR and keeps one entry per CDR3 protein. The table has around 1,500,000 distinct CDR3 sequences, 42% seen once. The sample taken for sequencing was blood. The source is a woman under 30 in good health.

The V gene is TRBV20-1, the J gene TRBJ2-2; no reliable D call. CDR3 length: 15 residues. Germline V gene sequence: CDR1 DFQATT, CDR2 SNEGSKA (reference sequence). Trimming stripped 2 bases from V and 4 bases from J, with 14 bases between. This chain's CDR3 is CSARSTSSSTGELFF. Written as DNA, the CDR3 is TGCAGTGCTAGATCAACCTCGAGCAGCACCGGGGAGCTGTTTTTT.

This clonotype was counted a single time. V and J are TRBV2 and TRBJ2-1, with D perhaps matching TRBD2 (6 bases). The CDR3 spans 11 residues. V was trimmed by 5 bases and J by 15 bases, leaving 14 bases between them. Germline V gene sequence: CDR1 SNHLY, CDR2 FYNNEI. The CDR3 protein is CASSSTGGPFF. In nucleotides, the CDR3 is TGTGCCAGCAGTTCGACCGGGGGTCCGTTCTTC.

CDR3 DNA: TGTGCCAGCAGCCGGGCGGGGTTCGACAATGAGCAGTACTTC. Translated, it gives CASSRAGFDNEQYF. The rearrangement uses TRBV3-1 and TRBJ2-5; possible D gene TRBD2, 6 bases. From germline, CDR1 is LGHDT and CDR2 YNNKEL (reference sequence). V was clipped by 4 bases and J by 11 bases, with 20 bases between them. The CDR3 has 14 amino acids.